This T cell receptor (beta chain) was recorded in a study of cytomegalovirus exposure and HLA in healthy donors. General observations from the study: The classifier, whose performance was assessed in both the original and validation cohorts, reportedly diagnosed cytomegalovirus status with high specificity and sensitivity. Most TCR sequences were uncommon, yet certain public TCRs appeared in many donors.

Both 60 Vbeta primers and 13 Jbeta primers went into the PCR. The data were produced by immunoSEQ multiplex PCR, yet TCRdb's version contains in-frame clones alone and is incomplete. Of fewer than 150,000 clones listed, under 90% were seen once; the top ten hold nearly 2.5%. As to this clone: What it recognizes is unknown.

The specimen sequenced was PBMCs. The source of this sequence is a woman younger than 35 in good health and CMV-seronegative.

The CDR3 DNA reads as TGTGCCAGCAGCTTAACCGGGACAGGGAACACTGAAGCTTTCTTT. Translating it yields CASSLTGTGNTEAFF. This rearrangement joins TRBV11-3 to TRBJ1-1, with 8 bases fitting TRBD1. This CDR3 is 15 amino acids long. CDR1 is SGHNT, CDR2 YENEEA, per germline. Unmatched junction bases numbered 3, after V lost 2 bases and J lost 1 base. Based on the CDR3 plus reference TRBV11-3 and TRBJ1-1, the full variable domain is EAGVVQSPRYKIIEKKQPVAFWCNPISGHNTLYWYLQNLGQGPELLIRYENEEAVDDSQLPKDRFSAERLKGVDSTLKIQPAELGDSAVYLCASSLTGTGNTEAFFGQGTRLTVV.